The entry below gives a single TCR beta chain sequence along with its context. This record belongs to a study of T cell responses to AZD1222 COVID-19 vaccine. Trimming left V 1 base short and J 2 bases short, with 8 bases between. Per germline, CDR1 SEHNR and CDR2 FQNEAQ (reference sequence). CDR3 length: 14 amino acids. Sequencing was performed with immunoSEQ multiplex PCR; in TCRdb, only in-frame clones are kept and a portion is missing. There are 120,000 to 150,000 clones in the sample; 82% occur only once, and roughly 4.5% lies in the top ten. The sample in question was peripheral blood, obtained on day 0 of MenACWY control vaccination. The chain recombines TRBV7-9 with TRBJ1-2, with TRBD1 as a possible D gene (5 bases). The sequence was collected from an adult in good health. The CDR3: CASSLESGNYGYTF. CDR3 DNA: TGTGCCAGCAGCTTAGAATCAGGGAACTATGGCTACACCTTC.